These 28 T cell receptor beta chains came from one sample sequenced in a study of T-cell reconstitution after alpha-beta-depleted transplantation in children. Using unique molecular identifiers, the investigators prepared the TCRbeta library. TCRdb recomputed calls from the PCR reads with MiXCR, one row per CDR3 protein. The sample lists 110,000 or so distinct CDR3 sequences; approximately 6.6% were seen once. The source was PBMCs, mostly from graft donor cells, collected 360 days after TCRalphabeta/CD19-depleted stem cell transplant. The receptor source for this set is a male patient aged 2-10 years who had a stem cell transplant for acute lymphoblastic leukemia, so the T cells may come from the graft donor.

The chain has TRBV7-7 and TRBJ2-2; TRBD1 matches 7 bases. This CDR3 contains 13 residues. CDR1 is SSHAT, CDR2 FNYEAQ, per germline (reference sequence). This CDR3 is CASGTENTGELFF. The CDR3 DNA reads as TGTGCTTCCGGGACAGAGAACACCGGGGAGCTGTTTTTT. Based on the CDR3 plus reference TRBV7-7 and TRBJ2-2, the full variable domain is GAGVSQSPRYKVTKRGQDVTLRCDPISSHATLYWYQQALGQGPEFLTYFNYEAQPDKSGLPSDRFSAERPEGSISTLTIQRTEQRDSAMYRCASGTENTGELFFGEGSRLTVL.

CDR3 in DNA: TGTGCCAGCAGCTCCGGGGGGCTCGCCTACGAGCAGTACTTC. This translates into CASSSGGLAYEQYF. The V call is TRBV7-6, the J call TRBJ2-7, with D possibly TRBD2 on 7 matching bases. This CDR3 comprises 14 residues. From germline, CDR1 is SGHVS and CDR2 FNYEAQ. Trimming stripped 4 bases from V and 2 bases from J, with 12 bases between.

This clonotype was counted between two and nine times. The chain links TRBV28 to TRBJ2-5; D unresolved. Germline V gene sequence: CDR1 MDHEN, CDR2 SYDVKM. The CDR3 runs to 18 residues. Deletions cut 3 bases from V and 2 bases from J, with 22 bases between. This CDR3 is CASSFHTPPRILQETQYF. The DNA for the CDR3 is TGTGCCAGCAGTTTCCACACACCCCCCAGGATTCTGCAAGAGACCCAGTACTTC.

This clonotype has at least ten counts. The CDR3 spells CASSLMGQSYEQYF. CDR3 DNA: TGTGCCAGCAGTTTAATGGGACAGTCCTACGAGCAGTACTTC. This sequence joins TRBV27 and TRBJ2-7, with 7 positions matching TRBD1. CDR3 length: 14 residues. The germline V gene has CDR1 MNHEY and CDR2 SMNVEV (reference sequence). V shed 2 bases and J 1 base; nucleotides not matched to a gene: 2.

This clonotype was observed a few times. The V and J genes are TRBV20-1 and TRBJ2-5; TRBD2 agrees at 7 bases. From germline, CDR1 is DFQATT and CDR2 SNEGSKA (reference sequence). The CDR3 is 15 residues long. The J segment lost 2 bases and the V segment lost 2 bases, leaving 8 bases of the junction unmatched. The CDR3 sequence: CSARFQGRGQETQYF. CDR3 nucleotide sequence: TGCAGTGCTAGATTTCAAGGGCGGGGGCAAGAGACCCAGTACTTC.

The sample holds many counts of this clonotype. The CDR3 sequence: CASSRGDTQYF. The CDR3 bases are TGTGCCAGCAGCCGGGGAGATACGCAGTATTTT. The chain joins TRBV28 to TRBJ2-3, with D possibly TRBD2 on 5 matching bases. The CDR3 is 11 amino acids. Germline CDR1 MDHEN, CDR2 SYDVKM. V dropped 6 bases and J dropped 5 bases, with 6 bases sitting between them.

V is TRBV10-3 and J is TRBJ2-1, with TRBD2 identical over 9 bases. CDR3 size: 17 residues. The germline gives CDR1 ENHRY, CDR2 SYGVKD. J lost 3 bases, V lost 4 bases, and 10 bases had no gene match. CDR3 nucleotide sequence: TGTGCCATCAGTGGGACTCGGGGAGCGGGAGGCTACAATGAGCAGTTCTTC. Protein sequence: CAISGTRGAGGYNEQFF.

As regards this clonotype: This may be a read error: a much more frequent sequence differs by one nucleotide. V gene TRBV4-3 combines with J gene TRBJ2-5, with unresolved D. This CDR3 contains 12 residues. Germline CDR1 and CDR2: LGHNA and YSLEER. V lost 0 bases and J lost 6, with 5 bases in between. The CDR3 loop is CASSQDLQTQYF. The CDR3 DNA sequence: TGCGCCAGCAGCCAAGATCTGCAGACCCAGTACTTC.

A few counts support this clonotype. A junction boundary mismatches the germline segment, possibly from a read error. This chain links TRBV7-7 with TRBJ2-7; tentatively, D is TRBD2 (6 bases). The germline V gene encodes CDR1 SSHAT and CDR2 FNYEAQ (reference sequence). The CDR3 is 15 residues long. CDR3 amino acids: CASSLEAGSTYEQYF. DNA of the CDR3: TGTGCTAGCAGCTTAGAGGCGGGGTCCACCTACGAGCAGTACTTC.

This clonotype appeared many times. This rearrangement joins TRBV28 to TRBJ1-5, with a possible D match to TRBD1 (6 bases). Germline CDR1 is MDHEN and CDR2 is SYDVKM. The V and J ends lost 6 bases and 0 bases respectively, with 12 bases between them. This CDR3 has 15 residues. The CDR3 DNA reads TGTGCCAGCAGACCAACAGGGTTTAGCAATCAGCCCCAGCATTTT. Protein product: CASRPTGFSNQPQHF.

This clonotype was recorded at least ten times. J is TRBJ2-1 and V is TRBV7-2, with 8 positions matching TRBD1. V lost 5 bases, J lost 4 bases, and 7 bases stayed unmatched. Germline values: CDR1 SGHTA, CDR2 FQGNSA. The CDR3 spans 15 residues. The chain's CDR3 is CASSPSGQGYNEQFF. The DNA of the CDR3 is TGTGCCAGCAGCCCCTCAGGACAGGGATACAATGAGCAGTTCTTC.

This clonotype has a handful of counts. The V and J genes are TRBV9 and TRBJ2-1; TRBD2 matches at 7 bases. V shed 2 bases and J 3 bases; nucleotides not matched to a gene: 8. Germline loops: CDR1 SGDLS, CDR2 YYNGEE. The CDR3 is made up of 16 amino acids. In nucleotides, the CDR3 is TGTGCCAGCAGCGTCGGGGGGACCACCTTCTACAATGAGCAGTTCTTC. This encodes CASSVGGTTFYNEQFF.

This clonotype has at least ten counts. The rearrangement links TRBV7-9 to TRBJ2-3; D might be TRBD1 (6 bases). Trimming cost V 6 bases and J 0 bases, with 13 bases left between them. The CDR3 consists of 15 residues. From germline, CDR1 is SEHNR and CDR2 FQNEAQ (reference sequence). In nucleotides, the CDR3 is TGTGCCAGCAGGTCAGGGGCGTTTAGCACAGATACGCAGTATTTT. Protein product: CASRSGAFSTDTQYF.

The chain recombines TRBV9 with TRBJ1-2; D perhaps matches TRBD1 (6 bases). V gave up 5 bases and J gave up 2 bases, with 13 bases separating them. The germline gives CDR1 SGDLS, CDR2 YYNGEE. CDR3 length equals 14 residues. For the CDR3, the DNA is TGTGCCAGCAGTCTTGGGACATCCAACTATGGCTACACCTTC. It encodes CASSLGTSNYGYTF.

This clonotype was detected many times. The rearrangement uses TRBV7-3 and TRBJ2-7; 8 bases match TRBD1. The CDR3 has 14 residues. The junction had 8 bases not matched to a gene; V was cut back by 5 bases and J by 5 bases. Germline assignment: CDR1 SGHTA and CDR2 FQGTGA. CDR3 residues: CASSQSRGRDEQYF. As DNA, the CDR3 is TGTGCCAGCAGCCAAAGCAGGGGGCGAGACGAGCAGTACTTC.

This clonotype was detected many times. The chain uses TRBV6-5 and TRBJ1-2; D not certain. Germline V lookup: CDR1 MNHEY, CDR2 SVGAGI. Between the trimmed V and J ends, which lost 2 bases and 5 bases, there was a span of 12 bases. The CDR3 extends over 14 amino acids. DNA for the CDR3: TGTGCCAGCAGTTACGGCCAAGGTTTTTATGGCTACACCTTC. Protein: CASSYGQGFYGYTF.

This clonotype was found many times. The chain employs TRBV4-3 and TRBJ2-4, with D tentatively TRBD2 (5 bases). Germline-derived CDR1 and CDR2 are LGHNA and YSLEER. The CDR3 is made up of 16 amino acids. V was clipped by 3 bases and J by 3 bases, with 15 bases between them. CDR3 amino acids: CASSQFPRGGKNIQYF. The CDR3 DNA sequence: TGCGCCAGCAGCCAGTTTCCCCGGGGTGGCAAAAACATTCAGTACTTC.

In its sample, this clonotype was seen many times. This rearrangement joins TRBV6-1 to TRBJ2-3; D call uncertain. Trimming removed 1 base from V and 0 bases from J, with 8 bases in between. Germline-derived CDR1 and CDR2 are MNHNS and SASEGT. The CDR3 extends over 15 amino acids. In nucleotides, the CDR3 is TGTGCCAGCAGTGAAGGGTGGTTTAGCACAGATACGCAGTATTTT. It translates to CASSEGWFSTDTQYF.

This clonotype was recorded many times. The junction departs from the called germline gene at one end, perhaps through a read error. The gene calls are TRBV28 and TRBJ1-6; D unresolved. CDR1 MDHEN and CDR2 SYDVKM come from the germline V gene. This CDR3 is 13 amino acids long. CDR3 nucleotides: TGTGCCAGCACCCTGGTCTATGATTCACCCCTCCACTTT. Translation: CASTLVYDSPLHF. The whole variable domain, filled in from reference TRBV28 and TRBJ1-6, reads DVKVTQSSRYLVKRTGEKVFLECVQDMDHENMFWYRQDPGLGLRLIYFSYDVKMKEKGDIPEGYSVSREKKERFSLILESASTNQTSMYLCASTLVYDSPLHFGNGTRLTVT.

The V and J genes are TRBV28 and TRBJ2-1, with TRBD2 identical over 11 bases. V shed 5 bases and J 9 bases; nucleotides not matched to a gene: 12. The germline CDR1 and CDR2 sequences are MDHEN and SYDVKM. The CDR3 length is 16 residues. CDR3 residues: CASSPWGSGRGPEQFF. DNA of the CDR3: TGTGCCAGCAGTCCTTGGGGTAGCGGGAGGGGTCCTGAGCAGTTCTTC. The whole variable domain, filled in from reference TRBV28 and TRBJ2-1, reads DVKVTQSSRYLVKRTGEKVFLECVQDMDHENMFWYRQDPGLGLRLIYFSYDVKMKEKGDIPEGYSVSREKKERFSLILESASTNQTSMYLCASSPWGSGRGPEQFFGPGTRLTVL.

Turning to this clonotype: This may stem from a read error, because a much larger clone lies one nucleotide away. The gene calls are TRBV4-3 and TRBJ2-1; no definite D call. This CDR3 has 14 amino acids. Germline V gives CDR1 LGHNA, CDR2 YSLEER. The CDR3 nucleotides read TGCACCAGCAGCCAAAAATCCTACTACAATGAGCAGTTCTTC. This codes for CTSSQKSYYNEQFF.

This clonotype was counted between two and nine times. In DNA form, the CDR3 reads TGTGCCAGCAGGAAGGGGGAGGGGGAGCGTGAAAAACTGTTTTTT. It translates to CASRKGEGEREKLFF. The genes are TRBV2 and TRBJ1-4, with a possible D match to TRBD1 (6 bases). V lost 6 bases, J lost 7 bases, and 18 bases lay in between. There are 15 residues in the CDR3. Germline CDR1 SNHLY, CDR2 FYNNEI.

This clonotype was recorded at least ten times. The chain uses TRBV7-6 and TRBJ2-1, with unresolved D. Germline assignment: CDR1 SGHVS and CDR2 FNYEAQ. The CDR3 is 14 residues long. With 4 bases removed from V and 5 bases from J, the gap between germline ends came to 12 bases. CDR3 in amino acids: CASSSGGSNNEQFF. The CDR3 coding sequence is TGTGCCAGCAGCTCTGGTGGATCGAACAATGAGCAGTTCTTC. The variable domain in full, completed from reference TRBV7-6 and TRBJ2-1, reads GAGVSQSPRYKVTKRGQDVALRCDPISGHVSLYWYRQALGQGPEFLTYFNYEAQQDKSGLPNDRFSAERPEGSISTLTIQRTEQRDSAMYRCASSSGGSNNEQFFGPGTRLTVL.

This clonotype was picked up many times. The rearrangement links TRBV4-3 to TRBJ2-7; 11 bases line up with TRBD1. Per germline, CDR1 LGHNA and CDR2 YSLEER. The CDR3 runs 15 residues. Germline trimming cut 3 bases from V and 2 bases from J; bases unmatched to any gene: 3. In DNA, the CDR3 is TGCGCCAGCAGCCATTCGGGACAGGGGGCCTACGAGCAGTACTTC. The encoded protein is CASSHSGQGAYEQYF.

In DNA form, the CDR3 reads TGTGCCAGCAGCGTAGACGGGCCTCCCGAGACCCAGTACTTC. It is translated as CASSVDGPPETQYF. The chain carries TRBV9 and TRBJ2-5; D call uncertain. Germline CDR1 SGDLS, CDR2 YYNGEE. V shed 0 bases and J shed 5 bases, with 11 bases lying between them. The CDR3 has 14 residues.

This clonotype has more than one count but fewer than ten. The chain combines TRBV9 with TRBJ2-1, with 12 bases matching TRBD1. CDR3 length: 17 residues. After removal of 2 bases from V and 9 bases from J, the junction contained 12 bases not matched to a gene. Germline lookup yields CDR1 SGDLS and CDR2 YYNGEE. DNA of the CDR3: TGTGCCAGCAGCGTTGTGCCCGGGACAGGGGGCGAGACTGAGCAGTTCTTC. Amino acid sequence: CASSVVPGTGGETEQFF.

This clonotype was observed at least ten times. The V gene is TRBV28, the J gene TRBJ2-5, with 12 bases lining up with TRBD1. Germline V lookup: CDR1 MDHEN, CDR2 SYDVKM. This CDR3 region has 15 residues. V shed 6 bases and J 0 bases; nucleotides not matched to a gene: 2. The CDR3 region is CASRGQGADQETQYF. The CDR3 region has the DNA TGTGCCAGCAGGGGACAGGGGGCTGACCAAGAGACCCAGTACTTC.

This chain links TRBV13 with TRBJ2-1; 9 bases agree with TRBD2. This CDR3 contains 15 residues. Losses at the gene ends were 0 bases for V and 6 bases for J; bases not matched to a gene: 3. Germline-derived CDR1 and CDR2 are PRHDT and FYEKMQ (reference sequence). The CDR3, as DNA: TGTGCCAGCAGCTTAGGGCGGGGGGGATTCAATGAGCAGTTCTTC. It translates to CASSLGRGGFNEQFF.